This entry lists 30 T cell receptor beta chains sequenced from one sample in a study of blood T cell repertoires in COVID-19. Profiled with immunoSEQ multiplex PCR; TCRdb holds only in-frame clones, not every one. The sample has around 260,000 clones; 75% to 90% are singletons. Sequencing was done on a sample of PBMCs or T cells enriched from blood (not recorded which). These receptors all stem from a woman in her 30s who had recovered from COVID-19.

The V gene is TRBV5-6, the J gene TRBJ2-3; 11 bases map to TRBD2. Germline V gene lookup returns CDR1 SGHDT and CDR2 YYEEEE. V was clipped by 2 bases and J by 5 bases; unmatched bases: 7. This CDR3 is 16 amino acids long. The CDR3 reads CASSLRSGRAQDTQYF. The CDR3 region has the DNA TGTGCCAGCAGCTTACGTAGCGGGAGGGCTCAAGATACGCAGTATTTT. The full variable domain, with the rest looked up from reference TRBV5-6 and TRBJ2-3, is DAGVTQSPTHLIKTRGQQVTLRCSPKSGHDTVSWYQQALGQGPQFIFQYYEEEERQRGNFPDRFSGHQFPNYSSELNVNALLLGDSALYLCASSLRSGRAQDTQYFGPGTRLTVL.

This rearrangement joins TRBV27 to TRBJ2-2; TRBD1 aligns across 11 bases. V lost 5 bases to trimming and J lost 3 bases; unmatched junction nucleotides: 5. The germline CDR1 and CDR2 sequences are MNHEY and SMNVEV (reference sequence). The CDR3 is 16 residues long. The CDR3 region has the DNA TGTGCCAGCAGTATAGGGACAGGGGGGGACACCGGGGAGCTGTTTTTT. The encoded protein is CASSIGTGGDTGELFF.

This clone was counted a single time. This chain connects TRBV7-9 to TRBJ1-2, with D perhaps matching TRBD1 (6 bases). Germline CDR1 reads SEHNR; CDR2 reads FQNEAQ (reference sequence). The V end was cut by 5 bases, the J end by 5 bases, with 27 bases between. This CDR3 is 18 amino acids long. CDR3: CASSPLSQGGGHPYGYTF. The DNA for the CDR3 is TGTGCCAGCAGCCCCCTTTCCCAGGGCGGGGGGCACCCTTATGGCTACACCTTC.

This chain connects TRBV10-3 to TRBJ1-6; 7 bases align to TRBD1. V was pared by 7 bases and J by 5 bases, with 5 bases of the junction left unmatched. The CDR3 loop spans 14 amino acids. The germline gives CDR1 ENHRY, CDR2 SYGVKD. CDR3 in DNA: TGTGCCATCACTCCCGGGACAGATAATTCACCCCTCCACTTT. Protein: CAITPGTDNSPLHF.

The rearrangement joins TRBV23-1 to TRBJ2-3; 9 positions agree with TRBD2. TRBV23-1 is identified as an open reading frame with a role that is uncertain. V gave up 7 bases and J gave up 6 bases; unmatched junction bases: 11. This CDR3 has 15 residues. CDR3 protein: CASTLPSGESDTQYF. The CDR3 region has the DNA TGCGCCAGCACCCTTCCTAGCGGGGAATCCGATACGCAGTATTTT.

The gene calls are TRBV28 and TRBJ1-5; 11 bases map to TRBD1. Trimming removed 0 bases from V and 3 bases from J; junction bases left unmatched: 7. This CDR3 has 18 residues. The germline CDR1 and CDR2 sequences are MDHEN and SYDVKM. The CDR3 is CASSLWGQGVGNNQPQHF. CDR3 DNA sequence: TGTGCCAGCAGTTTATGGGGACAGGGGGTAGGTAACAATCAGCCCCAGCATTTT.

This clone appeared once. Here the CDR3 DNA reads TGTGCCAGCAGCTTAGCCCACAGGGGCACTAATGAAAAACTGTTTTTT. Amino acid sequence: CASSLAHRGTNEKLFF. The rearrangement joins TRBV7-6 to TRBJ1-4; 7 bases are shared with TRBD1. The CDR3 loop spans 16 amino acids. Germline assignment: CDR1 SGHVS and CDR2 FNYEAQ. Unmatched junction bases numbered 3, after V lost 0 bases and J lost 2 bases.

This clone was seen ten or more times. This sequence joins TRBV28 and TRBJ1-3; D perhaps matches TRBD1 (5 bases). The length of the CDR3 is 16 residues. V was cut by 6 bases and J by 1 base, with 16 bases left in between. CDR1 is MDHEN, CDR2 SYDVKM, per germline. The CDR3 here is CASSSLRGPSGNTIYF. As DNA, the CDR3 is TGTGCCAGCAGCAGCCTGCGGGGACCTTCTGGAAACACCATATATTTT.

J is TRBJ2-7 and V is TRBV30; weak D call: TRBD2 (6 bases). The CDR3 is 14 residues long. V was shortened by 3 bases and J by 6 bases, with 18 bases between the two germline ends. The V gene's germline CDR1 is GTSNPN and CDR2 SVGIG (reference sequence). CDR3 DNA: TGTGCCTGGAGGCAGATGGATGGAGCGGGCGAGCAGTACTTC. This gives the protein CAWRQMDGAGEQYF. Using reference TRBV30 and TRBJ2-7 for the parts outside the CDR3, the full variable domain is SQTIHQWPATLVQPVGSPLSLECTVEGTSNPNLYWYRQAAGRGLQLLFYSVGIGQISSEVPQNLSASRPQDRQFILSSKKLLLSDSGFYLCAWRQMDGAGEQYFGPGTRLTVT.

The genes are TRBV19 and TRBJ1-5; 10 bases align to TRBD1. Germline V lookup: CDR1 LNHDA, CDR2 SQIVND (reference sequence). Germline trimming cut 10 bases from V and 4 bases from J; bases unmatched to any gene: 7. This CDR3 is built from 14 residues. The CDR3 region is CATTGTGDNQPQHF. The CDR3 region has the DNA TGTGCCACCACCGGGACAGGGGATAATCAGCCCCAGCATTTT.

This chain uses TRBV19 with TRBJ1-1, with a weak D call TRBD1 (5 bases). The CDR3 is 12 amino acids. Per the germline V gene, CDR1 is LNHDA and CDR2 is SQIVND (reference sequence). The V end lost 4 bases, the J end lost 8 bases, and 11 bases lay between the germline ends. CDR3 sequence (DNA): TGTGCCAGTAGTAACCCCCCAGGGGAAGCTTTCTTT. Its protein is CASSNPPGEAFF.

This chain connects TRBV2 to TRBJ1-6; D gene ambiguous. Germline CDR1 is SNHLY and CDR2 is FYNNEI. Between the trimmed V and J ends, which lost 6 bases and 0 bases, there was a span of 9 bases. This CDR3 contains 15 residues. This CDR3 is CASRPPDSYNSPLHF. The CDR3 region has the DNA TGTGCCAGCAGACCCCCAGACTCCTATAATTCACCCCTCCACTTT.

The V gene is TRBV6-5, the J gene TRBJ1-1; D is possibly TRBD1 (5 bases). Germline CDR1 and CDR2: MNHEY and SVGAGI. CDR3 length: 13 amino acids. CDR3 DNA sequence: TGTGCGAGTCGGGGGGGATTGAACACTGAAGCTTTCTTT. It encodes CASRGGLNTEAFF.

This clone was observed once. V usage is TRBV28 and J usage is TRBJ1-2; D gene ambiguous. V was clipped by 3 bases and J by 6 bases, with 5 bases between them. The CDR3 contains 11 residues. Germline lookup yields CDR1 MDHEN and CDR2 SYDVKM. CDR3 amino acids: CASSLQDGYTF. The CDR3 coding sequence is TGTGCCAGCAGTTTGCAGGATGGCTACACCTTC.

The V call is TRBV6-6, the J call TRBJ1-6; TRBD1 is a possible D gene (6 bases). Germline CDR1 and CDR2: MNHNY and SVGAGI (reference sequence). The CDR3 totals 19 residues. V was pared by 5 bases and J by 4 bases, with 24 bases between. The CDR3 nucleotides are TGTGCCAGCAGTCATCCGGGACAAGGTGTCGGGATATATAATTCACCCCTCCACTTT. Amino acids: CASSHPGQGVGIYNSPLHF.

About this clone itself: The same CDR3 can be traced to other DNA sequences in this sample. The rearrangement joins TRBV7-2 to TRBJ2-5, with 9 bases matching TRBD2. This CDR3 region has 17 residues. Germline V gene lookup returns CDR1 SGHTA and CDR2 FQGNSA. The V gene end was trimmed by 1 base and the J gene end by 5 bases; junction bases not matched to a gene: 11. CDR3 bases: TGTGCCAGCAGCTTAGTGACTAGCGGTGGGGGGAGGGAGACCCAGTACTTC. It encodes CASSLVTSGGGRETQYF. Using reference TRBV7-2 and TRBJ2-5 for the parts outside the CDR3, the full variable domain is GAGVSQSPSNKVTEKGKDVELRCDPISGHTALYWYRQSLGQGLEFLIYFQGNSAPDKSGLPSDRFSAERTGGSVSTLTIQRTQQEDSAVYLCASSLVTSGGGRETQYFGPGTRLLVL.

The rearrangement links TRBV18 to TRBJ1-4; D remains unclear. Germline values: CDR1 KGHSH, CDR2 LQKENI. This CDR3 comprises 16 residues. V lost 6 bases to trimming and J lost 1 base, with 15 bases between them. Here the CDR3 DNA reads TGTGCCAGCTCTCCGGGAAACCTGGGAACTAATGAAAAACTGTTTTTT. It specifies CASSPGNLGTNEKLFF. Complete variable domain (other parts from reference TRBV18 and TRBJ1-4): NAGVMQNPRHLVRRRGQEARLRCSPMKGHSHVYWYRQLPEEGLKFMVYLQKENIIDESGMPKERFSAEFPKEGPSILRIQQVVRGDSAAYFCASSPGNLGTNEKLFFGSGTQLSVL.

The rearrangement joins TRBV28 to TRBJ2-7, with TRBD1 matching 12 bases. Germline-derived CDR1 and CDR2 are MDHEN and SYDVKM. CDR3 length: 16 amino acids. V shed 4 bases, J shed 4 bases, and the junction held 8 bases outside the gene matches. The CDR3 nucleotides read TGTGCCAGCAGTTCCCCCGGGACAGGGGGCCGGTACGAGCAGTACTTC. This encodes CASSSPGTGGRYEQYF.

This chain links TRBV11-3 with TRBJ2-7; D perhaps matches TRBD2 (6 bases). CDR1 is SGHNT, CDR2 YENEEA, per germline. The germline V and J ends were trimmed by 5 bases and 7 bases, with 9 bases remaining between them. This CDR3 is built from 11 residues. CDR3 residues: CASSAGPEQYF. The DNA for the CDR3 is TGTGCCAGCAGCGCGGGACCGGAGCAGTACTTC.

The chain combines TRBV3-1 (or the pseudogene TRBV3-2) with TRBJ1-5; D is undetermined. Between the trimmed V and J ends, which lost 0 bases and 0 bases, there was a span of 12 bases. Looked up from germline, CDR1 is LGHDT and CDR2 is YNNKEL (reference sequence). The CDR3 is 17 residues long. In DNA form, the CDR3 reads TGTGCCAGCAGCCAAGAGGGGAGGTCAGATAGCAATCAGCCCCAGCATTTT. Protein: CASSQEGRSDSNQPQHF.

The chain recombines TRBV7-8 with TRBJ1-1; D might be TRBD1 (5 bases). V lost 5 bases, J lost 0 bases, and 13 bases lay in between. Per germline, CDR1 SGHVS and CDR2 FQNEAQ. The CDR3 is 15 amino acids. Here the CDR3 reads CASSPETVVNTEAFF. CDR3 bases: TGTGCCAGCAGCCCCGAGACAGTTGTGAACACTGAAGCTTTCTTT.

V gene TRBV6-1 combines with J gene TRBJ2-5; TRBD2 might be the D (6 bases). The CDR3 has 16 amino acids. Germline V gives CDR1 MNHNS, CDR2 SASEGT. Trimming pared 3 bases from V and 0 bases from J, leaving 14 bases between. Here the CDR3 DNA reads TGTGCCAGCAGTGAGGAGTGGCTAGCGTACCAAGAGACCCAGTACTTC. Translated: CASSEEWLAYQETQYF.

The CDR3 is CATSIGSAQETQYF. CDR3 nucleotides: TGTGCCACCAGCATCGGGTCGGCCCAAGAGACCCAGTACTTC. The chain is built from TRBV15 and TRBJ2-5; D gene uncertain. V gave up 4 bases and J gave up 1 base, with 10 bases separating them. The CDR3 length is 14 residues. In germline, CDR1 is LNHNV, CDR2 YYDKDF (reference sequence). Complete variable domain (other parts from reference TRBV15 and TRBJ2-5): DAMVIQNPRYQVTQFGKPVTLSCSQTLNHNVMYWYQQKSSQAPKLLFHYYDKDFNNEADTPDNFQSRRPNTSFCFLDIRSPGLGDTAMYLCATSIGSAQETQYFGPGTRLLVL.

The chain has TRBV28 and TRBJ1-1, with a tentative D call TRBD1 (6 bases). Germline V CDR1 and CDR2: MDHEN, SYDVKM. V was clipped by 8 bases and J by 3 bases, with 19 bases between them. The CDR3 length is 15 residues. For the CDR3, the DNA is TGTGCCAGCCGCGACCTAACAGGGAAGGACACTGAAGCTTTCTTT. Residues: CASRDLTGKDTEAFF.

This chain uses TRBV5-1 with TRBJ2-3, with D possibly matching TRBD2 (6 bases). Germline V gives CDR1 SGHRS, CDR2 YFSETQ. This CDR3 has 18 amino acids. V lost 4 bases and J 0 bases, leaving 21 bases between the germline ends. The CDR3 sequence is CASSAGTQPFGSTDTQYF. The CDR3 region has the DNA TGCGCCAGCAGCGCCGGGACTCAACCTTTCGGTAGCACAGATACGCAGTATTTT.

The chain is built from TRBV3-1 (or the pseudogene TRBV3-2) and TRBJ2-6, with D possibly matching TRBD2 (5 bases). V dropped 3 bases and J dropped 0 bases, with 15 bases sitting between them. The V gene's germline CDR1 is LGHDT and CDR2 YNNKEL (reference sequence). There are 18 residues in the CDR3. The CDR3 loop is CASSHTWSRASGANVLTF. CDR3 in DNA: TGTGCCAGCAGCCATACTTGGTCGCGGGCCTCTGGGGCCAACGTCCTGACTTTC.

This rearrangement joins TRBV29-1 to TRBJ1-1; no definite D call. Germline values: CDR1 SQVTM, CDR2 ANQGSEA. V was shortened by 6 bases and J by 5 bases, with 7 bases between the two germline ends. The CDR3 is made up of 10 amino acids. In DNA, the CDR3 is TGCAGCGTCGGGGAAACTGAAGCTTTCTTT. It yields the protein CSVGETEAFF.

V and J are TRBV5-5 and TRBJ1-5; 7 bases match TRBD1. This CDR3 has 16 amino acids. V lost 0 bases to trimming and J lost 0 bases; unmatched junction nucleotides: 3. Germline CDR1 is SGHKS and CDR2 is YYEKEE (reference sequence). The CDR3 reads CASSLGQGFSNQPQHF. CDR3 coding DNA: TGTGCCAGCAGCTTGGGACAGGGTTTTAGCAATCAGCCCCAGCATTTT.

The chain joins TRBV5-8 to TRBJ2-5; 8 bases are shared with TRBD1. The germline V gene encodes CDR1 SGHTS and CDR2 YDEGEE. There are 14 residues in the CDR3. With 4 bases clipped from V and 4 bases from J, the junction kept 6 bases outside the gene matches. This chain's CDR3 is CASSLAGQGETQYF. In DNA form, the CDR3 reads TGTGCCAGCAGCCTTGCCGGACAGGGAGAGACCCAGTACTTC.

The chain employs TRBV18 and TRBJ1-4; 8 nucleotides line up with TRBD1. Germline trimming cut 2 bases from V and 7 bases from J; bases unmatched to any gene: 6. The CDR3 is made up of 15 amino acids. Germline V gene lookup returns CDR1 KGHSH and CDR2 LQKENI. This chain's CDR3 is CASSPGTGPGEKLFF. The DNA of the CDR3 is TGTGCCAGCTCACCAGGGACAGGTCCGGGTGAAAAACTGTTTTTT.